Many counts were recorded for the clone carrying this T cell receptor (beta chain). Specified time point: newly diagnosed GD, antithyroid drugs for less than 3 months. With RNA extracted from PBMCs as input, the TCR library was made. This sample stems from a study of regulatory T cells in long-lasting Graves disease. CDR3-region Arm-PCR and iRepertoire HTBI primers produced the TCR beta libraries. TCRdb re-called the multiplex PCR reads with MiXCR, one entry per CDR3 protein. Altogether approximately 400,000 distinct CDR3 sequences are present, more than 13% being singletons, with the ten largest covering approximately 15%. There are 14 residues in the CDR3. Germline CDR1 reads PRHDT; CDR2 reads FYEKMQ (reference sequence). J gave up 2 bases and V 7 bases, and 5 bases lay outside the gene matches. This same sample was also part of a study on T cells in Graves' hyperthyroidism and ophthalmopathy. That source reports: Most clonotypes expanded in the thyroid (above 0.001) were also present in blood. Separation of ophthalmopathy from stable hyperthyroidism was achieved by a 13 V-J model.

The specimen comprised peripheral blood mononuclear cells (PBMCs), sampled at new diagnosis, from a patient treated with antithyroid drugs. The chain uses TRBV13 and TRBJ2-7; 10 bases agree with TRBD1. This clonotype was obtained from a woman between 25 and 40 years old with Graves disease. The CDR3, as DNA: TGTGCCAGCACCGACAGGGGGCCCACCTACGAGCAGTACTTC. It encodes CASTDRGPTYEQYF.